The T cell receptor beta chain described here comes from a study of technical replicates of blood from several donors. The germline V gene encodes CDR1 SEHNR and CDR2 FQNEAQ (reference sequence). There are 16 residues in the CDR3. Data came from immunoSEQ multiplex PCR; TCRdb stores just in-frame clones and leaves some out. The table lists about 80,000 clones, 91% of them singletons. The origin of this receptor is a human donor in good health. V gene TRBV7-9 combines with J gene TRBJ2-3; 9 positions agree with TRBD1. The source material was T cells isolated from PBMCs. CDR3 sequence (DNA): TGTGCAACCAGCCGGGACAGGGAGTCAAGCACAGATACGCAGTATTTT. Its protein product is CATSRDRESSTDTQYF.